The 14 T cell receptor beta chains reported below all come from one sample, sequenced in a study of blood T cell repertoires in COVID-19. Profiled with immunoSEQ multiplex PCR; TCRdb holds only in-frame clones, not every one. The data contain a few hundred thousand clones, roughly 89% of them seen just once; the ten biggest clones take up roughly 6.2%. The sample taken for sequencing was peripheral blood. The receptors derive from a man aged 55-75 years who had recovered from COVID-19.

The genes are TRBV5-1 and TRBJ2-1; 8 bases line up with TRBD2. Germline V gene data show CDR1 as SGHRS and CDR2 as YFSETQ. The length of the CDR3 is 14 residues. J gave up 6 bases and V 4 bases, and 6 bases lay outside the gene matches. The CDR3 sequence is CASSTGTSSNEQFF. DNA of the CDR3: TGCGCCAGCAGCACAGGGACTAGTAGCAATGAGCAGTTCTTC.

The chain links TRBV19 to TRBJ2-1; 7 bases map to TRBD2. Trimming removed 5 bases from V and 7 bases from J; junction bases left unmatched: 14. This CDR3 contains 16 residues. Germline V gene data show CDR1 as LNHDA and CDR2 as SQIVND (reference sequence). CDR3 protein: CASSLNLAGVGNEQFF. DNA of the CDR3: TGTGCCAGTAGTCTAAATCTGGCGGGAGTCGGAAATGAGCAGTTCTTC.

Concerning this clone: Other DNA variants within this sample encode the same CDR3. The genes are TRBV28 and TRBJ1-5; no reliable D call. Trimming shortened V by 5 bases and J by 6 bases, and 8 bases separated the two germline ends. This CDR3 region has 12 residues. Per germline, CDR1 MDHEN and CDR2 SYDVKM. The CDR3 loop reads CASSPSGQPQHF. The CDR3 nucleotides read TGTGCCAGCAGTCCATCCGGTCAGCCCCAGCATTTT.

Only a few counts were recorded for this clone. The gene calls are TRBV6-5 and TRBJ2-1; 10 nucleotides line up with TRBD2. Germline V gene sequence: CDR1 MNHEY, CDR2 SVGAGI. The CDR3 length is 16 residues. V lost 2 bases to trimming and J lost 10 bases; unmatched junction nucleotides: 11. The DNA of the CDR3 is TGTGCCAGCAGTTACAGGACTAGCGGCGGCCTGGGCGAGCAGTTCTTC. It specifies CASSYRTSGGLGEQFF.

The CDR3 DNA reads as TGTGCCAGCACACCACAGGGGGCTGGAAACACCATATATTTT. It encodes CASTPQGAGNTIYF. The V gene is TRBV14, the J gene TRBJ1-3; 8 bases map to TRBD1. The trim removed 7 bases at V and 2 bases at J, leaving 4 bases unmatched. CDR3 size: 14 residues. The germline gives CDR1 SGHDN, CDR2 FVKESK.

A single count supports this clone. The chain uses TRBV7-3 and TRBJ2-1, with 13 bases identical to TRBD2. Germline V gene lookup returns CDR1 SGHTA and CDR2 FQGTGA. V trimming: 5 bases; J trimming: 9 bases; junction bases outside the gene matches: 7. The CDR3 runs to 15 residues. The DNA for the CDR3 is TGTGCCAGCAGCCGGGGACTAGCGGGAAGTTTTGAGCAGTTCTTC. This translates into CASSRGLAGSFEQFF. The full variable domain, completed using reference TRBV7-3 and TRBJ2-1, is GAGVSQTPSNKVTEKGKYVELRCDPISGHTALYWYRQSLGQGPEFLIYFQGTGAADDSGLPNDRFFAVRPEGSVSTLKIQRTERGDSAVYLCASSRGLAGSFEQFFGPGTRLTVL.

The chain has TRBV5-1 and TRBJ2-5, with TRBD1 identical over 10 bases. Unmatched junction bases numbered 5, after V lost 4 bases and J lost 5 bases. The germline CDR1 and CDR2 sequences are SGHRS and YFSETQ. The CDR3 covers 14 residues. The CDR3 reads CASSRQGAEETQYF. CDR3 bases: TGCGCCAGCAGCAGACAGGGGGCGGAGGAGACCCAGTACTTC.

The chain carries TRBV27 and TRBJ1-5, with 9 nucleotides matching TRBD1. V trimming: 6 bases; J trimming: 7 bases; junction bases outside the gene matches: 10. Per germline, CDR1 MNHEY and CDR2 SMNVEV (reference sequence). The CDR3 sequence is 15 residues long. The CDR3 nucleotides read TGTGCCAGCAGAACCGGGACAGGGAGAGGACAGCCCCAGCATTTT. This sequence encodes CASRTGTGRGQPQHF.

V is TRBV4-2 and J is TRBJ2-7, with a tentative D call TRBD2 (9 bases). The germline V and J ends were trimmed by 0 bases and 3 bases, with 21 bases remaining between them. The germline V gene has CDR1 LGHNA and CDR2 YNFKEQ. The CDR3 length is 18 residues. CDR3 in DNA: TGTGCCAGCAGCCAAGATCTGGCGGGGGGGACAGGAGGCTACGAGCAGTACTTC. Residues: CASSQDLAGGTGGYEQYF.

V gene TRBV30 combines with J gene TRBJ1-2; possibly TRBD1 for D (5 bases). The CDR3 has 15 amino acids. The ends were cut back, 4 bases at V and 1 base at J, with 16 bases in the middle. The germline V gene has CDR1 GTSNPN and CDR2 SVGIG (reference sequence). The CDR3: CAWIRSDTYNYGYTF. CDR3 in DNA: TGTGCCTGGATTCGTTCGGACACCTATAACTATGGCTACACCTTC.

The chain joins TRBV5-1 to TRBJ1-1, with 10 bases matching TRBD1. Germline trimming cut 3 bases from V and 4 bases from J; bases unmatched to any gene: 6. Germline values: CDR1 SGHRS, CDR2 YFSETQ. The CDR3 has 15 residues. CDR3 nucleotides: TGCGCCAGCAGCTGGGGGACAGGGGTGGGCACTGAAGCTTTCTTT. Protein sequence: CASSWGTGVGTEAFF.

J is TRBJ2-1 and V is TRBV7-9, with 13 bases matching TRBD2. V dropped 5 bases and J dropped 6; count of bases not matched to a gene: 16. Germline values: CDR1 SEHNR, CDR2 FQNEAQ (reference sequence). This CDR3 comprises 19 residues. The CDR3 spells CASSPRGTSGNWGPNEQFF. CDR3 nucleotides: TGTGCCAGCAGCCCTAGGGGGACTAGCGGGAACTGGGGCCCCAATGAGCAGTTCTTC.

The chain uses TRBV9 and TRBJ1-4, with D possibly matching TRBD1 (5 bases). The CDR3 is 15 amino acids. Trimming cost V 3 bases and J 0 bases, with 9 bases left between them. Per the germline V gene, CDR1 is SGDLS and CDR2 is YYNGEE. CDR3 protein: CASSASTATNEKLFF. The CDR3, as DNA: TGTGCCAGCAGCGCGTCGACAGCAACTAATGAAAAACTGTTTTTT.

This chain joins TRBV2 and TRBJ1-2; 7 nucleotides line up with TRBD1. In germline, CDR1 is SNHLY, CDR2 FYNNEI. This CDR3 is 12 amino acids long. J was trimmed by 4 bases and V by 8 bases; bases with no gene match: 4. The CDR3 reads CASHGQAYGYTF. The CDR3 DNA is TGTGCCAGCCACGGACAGGCCTATGGCTACACCTTC.